The TCR beta chain under discussion was sequenced for a study of shared clonotypes between healthy human individuals (dated by TCRdb to about 2020). Broadly, across the study: The cohort comprised a couple of women and a few men aged 18 to 49 years. For each donor, CD4 naive and CD4 memory were each given three plates, CD8 naive was given two plates, and CD8 memory was given one plate. The study deeply sequenced blood TCR repertoires of five healthy adults to estimate repertoire size and the extent of clonotype sharing between individuals. Different laboratories and diverse techniques were used to prepare libraries and sequence TCR repertoires, to increase sequencing depth and limit assay-specific biases. Each donor's leukapheresis produced roughly between roughly 0.85 and 10 billion PBMCs.

With respect to this clone: Its cognate antigen has yet to be identified. The input lacks base qualities; no much larger clone sits a single base away.

Donors were healthy HIV-negative adults with no recently reported acute infections or vaccinations. Only Caucasian adults living in Nashville, Tennessee, USA were represented among the donors. CD4+ T cells were enriched by magnetic negative selection, after which naive cells were positively selected on CD45RA and the negative fraction was taken as the memory subset. After blood collection by leukapheresis, PBMCs were isolated using Ficoll-Histopaque density gradient centrifugation and then cryopreserved in the vapor phase of liquid nitrogen. Analytical flow cytometry was used to check the purity and quantity of every magnetically sorted T cell population. Genomic DNA was isolated from every sorted fraction and measured by UV absorbance on a Nanodrop 2000c. Summary of the overall study and its limitations: Only blood was sampled, and tissue TCR repertoires likely differ from those in blood. Naive subsets generally had larger estimated clonotype richness than memory subsets did. Because the study included a small number of donors, the genetic and exposure-history diversity represented was limited. Incomplete sequencing was indicated by rarefaction of sorted-subset datasets, despite the large sequencing depth. Roughly 5.2% of naive CD4, 3% to 4% of naive CD8, 2.3% of memory CD4, and roughly 0.4% of memory CD8 clonotypes were shared across several donors. Higher generation probabilities were observed for clonotypes shared by all four sorted-subset donors than for non-shared clonotypes. Pairwise subsampling led to the expectation that sequencing depth would affect the degree of clonotype sharing among donors.

Using the deep immunoSEQ assay, TCR CDR3 regions were amplified from genomic DNA by multiplex PCR. For each cell subset, the extracted genomic DNA was distributed evenly across all wells of several immunoSEQ 96-well plates, and each plate served as one replicate. For sorted subsets, around 0.2 ug of genomic DNA, equivalent to around 31,000 T cell genomes, went into each replicate PCR. The purified libraries were quantified using a Qubit 3.0 fluorometer, sized with a Bioanalyzer 2100, and then quantified again using the KAPA Library Quantification kit. Every immunoSEQ 96-well plate was sequenced on a separate single-read 150-cycle Illumina NextSeq 550 flow cell. Concerning the study's data processing: Because the immunoSEQ output held only junctional sequences and lacked quality scores, the filtering could not match the filtering applied to full-length reads. Sequences were annotated with PyIR, a Python wrapper for IgBLAST v1.9, and V/J genes and CDR3 were assigned using IMGT germline references. Reads with weak V/J assignments (E-value above 1e-6), missing CDR3, stop codons, out-of-frame junctions, or ambiguous translated residues were removed. V3J clonotypes were defined as sequences sharing the same inferred V gene, J gene, and CDR3 amino acid sequence. Percentage overlap between repertoires was computed as shared unique clonotypes divided by the size of the smaller repertoire. Three approaches were used to assess repertoire richness: RTK rarefaction, the Chao1 estimator, and Recon v2.1 estimates of unobserved clonotypes. Generation probabilities for all TCRbeta clonotypes obtained by the gDNA method from a handful of donors were computed using OLGA. TCRdb limited this immuneACCESS table to in-frame rearrangements with V and J called. A share of clones is missing; checked studies link under half to unresolved V genes, and the rest is unexplained. The V and J calls and the clone size are those of that table, but D and trimming were determined from the DNA. The sample yields millions of clones; roughly nine tenths were counted once. Clones ranked in the top ten supply roughly 0.13% of the sample.

Material: naive CD4+ T cells sorted from blood. Read against the paper, the sample's cell subset or site label means: CD45RA+ positively selected. This clonotype originated in a man aged 18 to 30 in good health.

DNA sequence: TGCGCCAGCAGCCAATCGGGACTCCGGCAGCAGTATTTT. Its translation is CASSQSGLRQQYF. The chain is encoded by TRBV4-1 joined to TRBJ2-3; TRBD2 is a possible D gene, resting on 6 matching bases. Taken from the germline V gene, the CDR1 and CDR2 loops are MGHRA and YSYEKL. Relative to germline, V is 2 bases shorter and J is 11 bases shorter, with 14 bases between their ends. The CDR3, from cysteine to phenylalanine, totals 13 residues. Left in the record is the CDR3 DNA by itself, 39 bases read in frame from the first base.